Below, 20 T cell receptor beta chains from the same sample are listed, as sequenced in a study of control samples from healthy donors and cancer patients. Generated by immunoSEQ multiplex PCR, the TCRdb table keeps only in-frame clones and is missing some. The sample shows tens of thousands of clones, 90% to 96% of them seen only once. The sample taken for sequencing was blood. All receptors come from a woman aged 18-29 years in good health.

The chain has TRBV5-1 and TRBJ2-1; 9 bases line up with TRBD2. This CDR3 contains 16 residues. CDR1 SGHRS and CDR2 YFSETQ come from the germline V gene. After removal of 0 bases from V and 7 bases from J, the junction contained 8 bases not matched to a gene. CDR3 in amino acids: CASSLVAGGPTNEQFF. The CDR3 bases are TGCGCCAGCAGCTTGGTGGCGGGGGGGCCGACTAATGAGCAGTTCTTC.

On this clone itself: Other DNA sequences in the sample encode the same CDR3. The chain is built from TRBV6-4 and TRBJ2-3; no reliable D call. The germline V gene has CDR1 MRHNA and CDR2 SNTAGT. Between the trimmed V and J ends, which lost 2 bases and 0 bases, there was a span of 12 bases. The CDR3 is 16 amino acids. CDR3 nucleotides: TGTGCCAGCAGTGACCGACCGACCCCTAGCACAGATACGCAGTATTTT. As protein: CASSDRPTPSTDTQYF.

The chain has TRBV5-1 and TRBJ1-2; tentatively, D is TRBD1 (6 bases). There are 14 residues in the CDR3. The ends were cut back, 10 bases at V and 3 bases at J, with 19 bases in the middle. Germline values: CDR1 SGHRS, CDR2 YFSETQ. The CDR3 nucleotides are TGCGCCTCGAGCTCGGGGGGGCCCTACTATGGCTACACCTTC. The encoded protein is CASSSGGPYYGYTF.

This chain connects TRBV24-1 to TRBJ2-3; 8 bases line up with TRBD2. The CDR3 covers 16 residues. V dropped 0 bases and J dropped 3; count of bases not matched to a gene: 4. Germline lookup yields CDR1 KGHDR and CDR2 SFDVKD. In DNA form, the CDR3 reads TGTGCCACCAGTGATTTGGTAGCGGGGCAAACAGATACGCAGTATTTT. It codes for CATSDLVAGQTDTQYF.

The rearrangement joins TRBV3-1 (or the pseudogene TRBV3-2) to TRBJ2-7; D unclear. CDR3 length: 15 amino acids. Germline-derived CDR1 and CDR2 are LGHDT and YNNKEL (reference sequence). Trimming pared 5 bases from V and 4 bases from J, leaving 18 bases between. The CDR3 sequence is CASSKSEVMGYEQYF. The CDR3, as DNA: TGTGCCAGCAGCAAATCCGAGGTCATGGGGTACGAGCAGTACTTC.

The chain combines TRBV3-1 (or the pseudogene TRBV3-2) with TRBJ1-2; D gene ambiguous. The CDR3 extends over 16 amino acids. Germline-derived CDR1 and CDR2 are LGHDT and YNNKEL (reference sequence). Trimming pared 0 bases from V and 8 bases from J, leaving 19 bases between. CDR3 DNA: TGTGCCAGCAGCCAAGATCCCCTGGGTAAGGGATTCGGCTACACCTTC. Amino acid sequence: CASSQDPLGKGFGYTF.

This rearrangement joins TRBV7-6 to TRBJ1-1; D might be TRBD1 (5 bases). This CDR3 has 15 residues. Germline assignment: CDR1 SGHVS and CDR2 FNYEAQ. With 4 bases removed from V and 4 bases from J, the gap between germline ends came to 16 bases. The CDR3 loop is CASSSRDRRGTEAFF. In nucleotides, the CDR3 is TGTGCCAGCAGCTCCCGGGACCGCCGGGGCACTGAAGCTTTCTTT.

The J gene is TRBJ2-6, the V gene TRBV28; D gene unclear. CDR1 MDHEN and CDR2 SYDVKM come from the germline V gene. CDR3 length equals 15 residues. V lost 3 bases and J lost 3, with 9 bases in between. Here the CDR3 reads CASSFSVDGANVLTF. The CDR3, as DNA: TGTGCCAGCAGTTTCAGCGTAGATGGGGCCAACGTCCTGACTTTC.

The gene calls are TRBV4-1 and TRBJ2-7, with TRBD1 matching over 8 bases. The CDR3 runs 15 residues. Per germline, CDR1 MGHRA and CDR2 YSYEKL. The V segment lost 1 base and the J segment 3 bases; nucleotides outside the gene matches: 5. The CDR3 loop reads CASSQVPTGGYEQYF. Here the CDR3 DNA reads TGCGCCAGCAGCCAAGTTCCAACAGGGGGCTACGAGCAGTACTTC.

This rearrangement joins TRBV5-1 to TRBJ2-6; D gene ambiguous. Germline V gene sequence: CDR1 SGHRS, CDR2 YFSETQ. The CDR3 extends over 15 amino acids. V gave up 0 bases and J gave up 1 base, with 5 bases separating them. CDR3 coding DNA: TGCGCCAGCAGCTTGGAAGGATCTGGGGCCAACGTCCTGACTTTC. Its protein product is CASSLEGSGANVLTF.

The rearrangement links TRBV19 to TRBJ1-5; no clear D gene. V lost 9 bases, J lost 4 bases, and 25 bases lay in between. The CDR3 is made up of 17 amino acids. Germline-derived CDR1 and CDR2 are LNHDA and SQIVND (reference sequence). The CDR3 region has the DNA TGTGCCAGCACCCCGCTTAACCCCGGGTCCCCAAATCAGCCCCAGCATTTT. Its protein is CASTPLNPGSPNQPQHF.

This sequence joins TRBV24-1 and TRBJ1-4; 8 bases match TRBD1. This CDR3 comprises 15 residues. The V segment lost 3 bases and the J segment 6 bases; nucleotides outside the gene matches: 5. Germline CDR1 and CDR2: KGHDR and SFDVKD. This CDR3 reads CATSDPGQVHEKLFF. In DNA, the CDR3 is TGTGCCACCAGTGATCCGGGACAGGTACATGAAAAACTGTTTTTT.

The genes are TRBV10-1 and TRBJ1-1; the D is unclear. Germline values: CDR1 WNHNN, CDR2 SYGVQD (reference sequence). V shed 3 bases and J shed 1 base, with 9 bases lying between them. CDR3 length: 14 residues. DNA for the CDR3: TGCGCCAGCAGTGACGGGCGGAAGAACACTGAAGCTTTCTTT. Translated: CASSDGRKNTEAFF.

The chain has TRBV29-1 and TRBJ1-2; 9 positions match TRBD1. Trimming took 6 bases from V and 6 from J; bases not matched to a gene: 8. The CDR3 covers 13 residues. The germline V gene encodes CDR1 SQVTM and CDR2 ANQGSEA. CDR3 DNA sequence: TGCAGCGTCGAGGAACAGGGGGCAAATGGCTACACCTTC. This encodes CSVEEQGANGYTF.

This chain joins TRBV2 and TRBJ2-1; TRBD2 might be the D (6 bases). Per the germline V gene, CDR1 is SNHLY and CDR2 is FYNNEI. The CDR3 is 14 residues long. V was shortened by 8 bases and J by 10 bases, with 21 bases between the two germline ends. DNA for the CDR3: TGTGCCAGCTTCTTGGCAGGTTTCAGCGGGGAGCAGTTCTTC. It yields the protein CASFLAGFSGEQFF.

This rearrangement joins TRBV4-3 to TRBJ1-1, with 9 bases fitting TRBD1. CDR1 LGHNA and CDR2 YSLEER come from the germline V gene. The CDR3 totals 14 residues. The junction had 8 bases not matched to a gene; V was cut back by 1 base and J by 11 bases. CDR3: CASSQAMYRGPAFF. CDR3 nucleotide sequence: TGCGCCAGCAGCCAAGCCATGTACAGGGGGCCTGCTTTCTTT.

A single count supports this clone. The chain has TRBV6-5 and TRBJ1-5; D is perhaps TRBD1 (6 bases). Trimming shortened V by 6 bases and J by 11 bases, and 20 bases separated the two germline ends. Germline CDR1 MNHEY, CDR2 SVGAGI. There are 14 residues in the CDR3. This CDR3 is CASSGLRGEEAQHF. The CDR3 DNA sequence: TGTGCCAGCAGCGGACTCAGGGGTGAGGAGGCCCAGCATTTT.

This CDR3 is CASSARDTEAFF. The CDR3, as DNA: TGTGCCAGCTCAGCCAGGGACACTGAAGCTTTCTTT. The rearrangement links TRBV18 to TRBJ1-1; maybe TRBD1 (5 bases). The CDR3 consists of 12 residues. CDR1 and CDR2 (germline): KGHSH, LQKENI. The V end was cut by 5 bases, the J end by 3 bases, with 7 bases between.

Comments on this clone: An end of the junction differs from the germline gene, which may be a read error. The gene calls are TRBV5-6 and TRBJ1-3; perhaps TRBD1 as D (6 bases). Germline V gene sequence: CDR1 SGHDT, CDR2 YYEEEE. This CDR3 comprises 14 residues. CDR3 DNA: TGTGCCAGCAACTTGCAGGGGTCTGGAAACACCATATATTTT. Translating gives CASNLQGSGNTIYF.

The chain joins TRBV29-1 to TRBJ1-1; D remains unclear. The CDR3 consists of 11 residues. Trimming shortened V by 8 bases and J by 3 bases, and 10 bases separated the two germline ends. Per the germline V gene, CDR1 is SQVTM and CDR2 is ANQGSEA. The CDR3 is CSIGSYTEAFF. The CDR3 region has the DNA TGCAGCATAGGATCGTACACTGAAGCTTTCTTT.